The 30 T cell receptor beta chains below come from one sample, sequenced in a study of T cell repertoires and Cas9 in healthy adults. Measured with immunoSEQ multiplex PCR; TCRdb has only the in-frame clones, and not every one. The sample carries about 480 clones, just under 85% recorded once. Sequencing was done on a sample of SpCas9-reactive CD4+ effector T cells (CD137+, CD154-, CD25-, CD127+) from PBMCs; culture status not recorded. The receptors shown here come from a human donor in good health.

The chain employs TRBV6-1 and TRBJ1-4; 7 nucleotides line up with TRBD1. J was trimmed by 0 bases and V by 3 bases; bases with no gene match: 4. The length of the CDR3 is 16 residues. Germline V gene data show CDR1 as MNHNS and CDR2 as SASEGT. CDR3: CASSDRGAATNEKLFF. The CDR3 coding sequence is TGTGCCAGCAGTGACAGGGGGGCTGCAACTAATGAAAAACTGTTTTTT.

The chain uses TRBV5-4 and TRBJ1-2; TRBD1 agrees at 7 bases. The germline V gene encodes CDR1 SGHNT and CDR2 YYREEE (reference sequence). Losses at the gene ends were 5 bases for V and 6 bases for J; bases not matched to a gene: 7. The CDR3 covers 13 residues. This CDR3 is CASRWRGRDGYTF. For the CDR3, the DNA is TGTGCCAGCAGGTGGAGGGGGCGGGATGGCTACACCTTC.

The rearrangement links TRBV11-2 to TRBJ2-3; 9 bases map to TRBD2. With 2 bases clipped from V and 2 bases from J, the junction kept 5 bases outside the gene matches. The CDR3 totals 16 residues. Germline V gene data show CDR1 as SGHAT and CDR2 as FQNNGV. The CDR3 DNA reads TGTGCCAGCAGCTTATTCGGCGGGGGGGCCACAGATACGCAGTATTTT. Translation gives CASSLFGGGATDTQYF.

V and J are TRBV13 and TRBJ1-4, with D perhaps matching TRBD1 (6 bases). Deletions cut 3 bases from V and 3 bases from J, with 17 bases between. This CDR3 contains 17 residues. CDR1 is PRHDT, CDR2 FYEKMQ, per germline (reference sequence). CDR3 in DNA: TGTGCCAGCAGCTTCACCGGGGGGCCCGCTGCTAATGAAAAACTGTTTTTT. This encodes CASSFTGGPAANEKLFF.

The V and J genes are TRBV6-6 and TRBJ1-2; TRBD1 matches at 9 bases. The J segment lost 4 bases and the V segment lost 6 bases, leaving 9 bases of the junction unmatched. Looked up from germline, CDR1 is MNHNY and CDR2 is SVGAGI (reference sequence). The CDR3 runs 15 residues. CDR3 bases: TGTGCCAGCAGATTGGGACAGGGACAACTCTATGGCTACACCTTC. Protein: CASRLGQGQLYGYTF.

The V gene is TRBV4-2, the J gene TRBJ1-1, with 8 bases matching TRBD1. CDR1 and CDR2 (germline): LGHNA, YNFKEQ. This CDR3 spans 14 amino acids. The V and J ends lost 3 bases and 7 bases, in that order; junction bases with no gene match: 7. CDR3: CASSHNSGQGEAFF. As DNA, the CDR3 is TGTGCCAGCAGCCACAATTCAGGACAGGGTGAAGCTTTCTTT.

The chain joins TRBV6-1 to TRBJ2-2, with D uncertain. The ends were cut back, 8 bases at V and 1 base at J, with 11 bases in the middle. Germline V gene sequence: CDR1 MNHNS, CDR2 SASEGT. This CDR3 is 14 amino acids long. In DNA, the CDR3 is TGTGCCAGCCGGTTAGTTCAGAACACCGGGGAGCTGTTTTTT. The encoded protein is CASRLVQNTGELFF.

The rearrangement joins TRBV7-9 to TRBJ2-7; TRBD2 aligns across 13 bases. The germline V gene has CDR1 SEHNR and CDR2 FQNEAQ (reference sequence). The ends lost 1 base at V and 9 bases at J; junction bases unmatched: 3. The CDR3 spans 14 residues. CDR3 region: CASSLGGLAGSQYF. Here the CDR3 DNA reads TGTGCCAGCAGCTTAGGGGGACTAGCGGGGTCGCAGTACTTC.

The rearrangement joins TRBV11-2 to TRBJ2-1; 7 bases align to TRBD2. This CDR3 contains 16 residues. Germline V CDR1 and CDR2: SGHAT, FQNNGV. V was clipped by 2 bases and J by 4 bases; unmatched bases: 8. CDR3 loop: CASSLFASGGYNEQFF. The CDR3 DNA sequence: TGTGCCAGCAGCTTATTCGCGTCGGGGGGATACAATGAGCAGTTCTTC.

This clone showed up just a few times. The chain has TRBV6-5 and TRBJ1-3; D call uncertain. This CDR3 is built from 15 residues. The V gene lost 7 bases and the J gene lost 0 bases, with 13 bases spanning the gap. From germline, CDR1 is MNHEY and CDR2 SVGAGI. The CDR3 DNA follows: TGTGCCAGCATGGTGTCTCGAATCTCTGGAAACACCATATATTTT. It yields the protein CASMVSRISGNTIYF.

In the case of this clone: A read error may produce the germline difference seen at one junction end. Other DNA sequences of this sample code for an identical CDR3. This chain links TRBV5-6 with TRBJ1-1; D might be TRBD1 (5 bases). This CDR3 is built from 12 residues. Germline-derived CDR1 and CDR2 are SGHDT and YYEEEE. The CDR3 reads CASSFGGTEAFF. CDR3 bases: TGCGCCAGCAGCTTTGGGGGCACTGAAGCTTTCTTT.

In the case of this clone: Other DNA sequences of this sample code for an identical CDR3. The CDR3 bases are TGTGCCAGCAGCTTCCAGGGGGCGGGTGAAAAACTGTTTTTT. This codes for CASSFQGAGEKLFF. The rearrangement uses TRBV5-6 and TRBJ1-4, with 8 bases identical to TRBD1. The CDR3 sequence is 14 residues long. V shed 2 bases, J shed 7 bases, and the junction held 4 bases outside the gene matches. Germline V gives CDR1 SGHDT, CDR2 YYEEEE.

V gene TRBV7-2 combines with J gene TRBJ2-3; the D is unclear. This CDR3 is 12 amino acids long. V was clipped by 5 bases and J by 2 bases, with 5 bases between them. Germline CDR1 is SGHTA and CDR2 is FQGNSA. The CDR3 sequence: CASSPTTDTQYF. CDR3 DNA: TGTGCCAGCAGCCCCACCACAGATACGCAGTATTTT.

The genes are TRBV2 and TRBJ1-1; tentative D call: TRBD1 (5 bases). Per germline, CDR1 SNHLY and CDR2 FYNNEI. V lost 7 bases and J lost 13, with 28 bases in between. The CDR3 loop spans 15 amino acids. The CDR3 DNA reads TGTGCCAGCATCTTGGATTTGGGGGGTGACGGAGTTGGTTTCTTT. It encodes CASILDLGGDGVGFF.

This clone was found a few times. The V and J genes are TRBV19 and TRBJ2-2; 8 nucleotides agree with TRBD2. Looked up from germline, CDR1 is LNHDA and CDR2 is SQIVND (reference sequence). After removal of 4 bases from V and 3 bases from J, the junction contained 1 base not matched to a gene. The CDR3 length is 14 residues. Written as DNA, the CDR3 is TGTGCCAGTAGTAACGGGGGGGACACCGGGGAGCTGTTTTTT. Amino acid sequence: CASSNGGDTGELFF.

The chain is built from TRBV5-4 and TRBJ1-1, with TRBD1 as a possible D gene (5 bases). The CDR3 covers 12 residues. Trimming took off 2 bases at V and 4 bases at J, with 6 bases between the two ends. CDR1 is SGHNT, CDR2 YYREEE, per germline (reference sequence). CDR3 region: CASSFGGTEAFF. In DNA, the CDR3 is TGTGCCAGCAGCTTTGGGGGCACTGAAGCTTTCTTT.

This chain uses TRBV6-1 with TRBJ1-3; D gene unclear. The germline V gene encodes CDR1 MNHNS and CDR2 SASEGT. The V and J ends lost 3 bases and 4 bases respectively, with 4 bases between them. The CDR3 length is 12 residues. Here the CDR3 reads CASSDRGNTIYF. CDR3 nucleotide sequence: TGTGCCAGCAGTGACAGGGGAAACACCATATATTTT.

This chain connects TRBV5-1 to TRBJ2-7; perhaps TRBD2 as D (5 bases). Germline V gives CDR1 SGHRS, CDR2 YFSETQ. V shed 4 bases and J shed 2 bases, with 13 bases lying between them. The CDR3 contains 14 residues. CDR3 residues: CASSVLAGTYEQYF. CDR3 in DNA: TGCGCCAGCAGCGTCCTGGCCGGGACCTACGAGCAGTACTTC.

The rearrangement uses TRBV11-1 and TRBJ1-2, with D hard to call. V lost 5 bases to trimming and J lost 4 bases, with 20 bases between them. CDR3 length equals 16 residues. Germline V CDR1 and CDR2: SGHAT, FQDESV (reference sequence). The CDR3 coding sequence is TGTGCCAGCAGCGAGTCTCTTAAGGCTGAGACCTATGGCTACACCTTC. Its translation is CASSESLKAETYGYTF.

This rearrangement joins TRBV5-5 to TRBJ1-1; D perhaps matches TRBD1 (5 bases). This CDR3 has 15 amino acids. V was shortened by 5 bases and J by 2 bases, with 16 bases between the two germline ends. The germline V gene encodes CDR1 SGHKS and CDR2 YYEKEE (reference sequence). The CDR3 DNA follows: TGTGCCAGCAGAAGTGGGGGGGAAGAAAACACTGAAGCTTTCTTT. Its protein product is CASRSGGEENTEAFF.

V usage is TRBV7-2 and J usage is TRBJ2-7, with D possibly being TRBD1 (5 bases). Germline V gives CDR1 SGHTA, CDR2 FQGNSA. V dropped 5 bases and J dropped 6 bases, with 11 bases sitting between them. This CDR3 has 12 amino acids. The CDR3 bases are TGTGCCAGCAGCCACATTCAGGGCGAGCAGTACTTC. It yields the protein CASSHIQGEQYF.

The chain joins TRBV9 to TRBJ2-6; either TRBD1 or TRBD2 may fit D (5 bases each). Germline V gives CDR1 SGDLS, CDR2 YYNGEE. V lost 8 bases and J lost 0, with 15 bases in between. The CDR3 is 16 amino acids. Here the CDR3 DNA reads TGTGCCAGAAGCTCCGGGGCTTTCTCTGGGGCCAACGTCCTGACTTTC. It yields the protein CARSSGAFSGANVLTF.

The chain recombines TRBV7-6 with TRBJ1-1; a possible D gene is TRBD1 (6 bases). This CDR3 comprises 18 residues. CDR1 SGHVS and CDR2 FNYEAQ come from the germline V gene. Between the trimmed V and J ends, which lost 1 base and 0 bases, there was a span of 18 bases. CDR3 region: CASSLGVKQGGLNTEAFF. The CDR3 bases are TGTGCCAGCAGCTTAGGGGTAAAACAGGGAGGATTGAACACTGAAGCTTTCTTT.

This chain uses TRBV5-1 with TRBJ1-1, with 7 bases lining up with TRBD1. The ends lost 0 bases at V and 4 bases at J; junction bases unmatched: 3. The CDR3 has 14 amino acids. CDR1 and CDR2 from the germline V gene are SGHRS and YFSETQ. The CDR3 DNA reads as TGCGCCAGCAGCTTGGTGCACAGGGGCACTGAAGCTTTCTTT. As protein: CASSLVHRGTEAFF.

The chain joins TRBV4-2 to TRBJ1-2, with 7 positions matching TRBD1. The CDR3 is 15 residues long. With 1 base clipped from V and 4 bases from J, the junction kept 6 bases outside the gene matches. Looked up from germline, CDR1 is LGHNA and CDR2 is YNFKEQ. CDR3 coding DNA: TGTGCCAGCAGCCAAGCTGGGACAGACGTCTATGGCTACACCTTC. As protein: CASSQAGTDVYGYTF.

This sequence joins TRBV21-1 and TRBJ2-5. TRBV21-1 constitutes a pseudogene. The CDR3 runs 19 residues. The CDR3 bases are TGTGCCAGCAGCAGTGGAGCTTCTAGGGGGGCAATCGGACAAGAGACCCAGTACTTC. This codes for CASSSGASRGAIGQETQYF.

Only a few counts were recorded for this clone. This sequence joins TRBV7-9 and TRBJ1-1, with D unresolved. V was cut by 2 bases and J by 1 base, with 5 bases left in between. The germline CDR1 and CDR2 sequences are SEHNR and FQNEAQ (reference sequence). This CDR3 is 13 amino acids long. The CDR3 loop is CASSLMQNTEAFF. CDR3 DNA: TGTGCCAGCAGCTTAATGCAGAACACTGAAGCTTTCTTT.

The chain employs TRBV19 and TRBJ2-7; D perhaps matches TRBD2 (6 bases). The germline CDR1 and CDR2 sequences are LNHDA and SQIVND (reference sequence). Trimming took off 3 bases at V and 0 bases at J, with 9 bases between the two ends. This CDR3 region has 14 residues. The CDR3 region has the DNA TGTGCCAGTAGTATGGAGGGGAGCTCCTACGAGCAGTACTTC. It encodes CASSMEGSSYEQYF. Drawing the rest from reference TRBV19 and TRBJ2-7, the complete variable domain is DGGITQSPKYLFRKEGQNVTLSCEQNLNHDAMYWYRQDPGQGLRLIYYSQIVNDFQKGDIAEGYSVSREKKESFPLTVTSAQKNPTAFYLCASSMEGSSYEQYFGPGTRLTVT.

CDR3 sequence: CASSLDSGGGETQYF. In nucleotides, the CDR3 is TGTGCCAGCAGCTTAGATTCTGGCGGGGGAGAGACCCAGTACTTC. The rearrangement joins TRBV7-2 to TRBJ2-5; 7 bases align to TRBD2. The CDR3 extends over 15 amino acids. Germline loops: CDR1 SGHTA, CDR2 FQGNSA. V shed 1 base and J 4 bases; nucleotides not matched to a gene: 6.

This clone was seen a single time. The CDR3 sequence: CSVAPQGSEKLFF. The DNA of the CDR3 is TGCAGCGTTGCACCACAGGGTTCGGAAAAACTGTTTTTT. The rearrangement uses TRBV29-1 and TRBJ1-4; tentative D call: TRBD1 (6 bases). This CDR3 spans 13 amino acids. Germline V gene data show CDR1 as SQVTM and CDR2 as ANQGSEA. V was clipped by 4 bases and J by 8 bases, with 14 bases between them.